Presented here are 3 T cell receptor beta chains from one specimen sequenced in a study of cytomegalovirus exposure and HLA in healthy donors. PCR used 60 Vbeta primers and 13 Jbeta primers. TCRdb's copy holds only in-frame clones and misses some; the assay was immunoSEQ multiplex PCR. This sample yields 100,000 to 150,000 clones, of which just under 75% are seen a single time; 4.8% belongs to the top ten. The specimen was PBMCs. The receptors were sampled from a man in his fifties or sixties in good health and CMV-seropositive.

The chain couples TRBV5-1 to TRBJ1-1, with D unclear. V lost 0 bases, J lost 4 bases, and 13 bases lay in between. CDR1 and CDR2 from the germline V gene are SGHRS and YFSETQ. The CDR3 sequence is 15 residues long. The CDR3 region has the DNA TGCGCCAGCAGCTTGGGTGCGGCGCTGGGCACTGAAGCTTTCTTT. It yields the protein CASSLGAALGTEAFF.

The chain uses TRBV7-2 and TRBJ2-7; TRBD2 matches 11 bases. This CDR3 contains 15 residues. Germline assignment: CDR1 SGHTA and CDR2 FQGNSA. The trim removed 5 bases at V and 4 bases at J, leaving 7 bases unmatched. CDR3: CASSIRTSGSYEQYF. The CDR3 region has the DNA TGTGCCAGCAGCATCCGGACTAGCGGGTCTTACGAGCAGTACTTC.

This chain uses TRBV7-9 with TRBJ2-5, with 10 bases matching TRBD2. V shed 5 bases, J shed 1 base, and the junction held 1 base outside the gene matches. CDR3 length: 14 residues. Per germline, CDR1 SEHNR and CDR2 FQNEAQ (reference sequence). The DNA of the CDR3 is TGTGCCAGCAGCGCTAGCGGGGGCCAAGAGACCCAGTACTTC. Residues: CASSASGGQETQYF.